This T cell receptor beta chain was retrieved from a study of blood T cells in healthy people across ages. Study-level results: PBMC samples, being unsorted, prevented any conclusive comparison of naive and antigen-experienced cells. Per million T cells, the diversity of TCR beta decreased roughly linearly as age advanced. Donor CMV status was unknown, possibly confounding expanded clonotype changes.

Alongside a J-beta primer mix, a sample-barcoded 5' primer served in a second PCR lasting about 7 to 12 cycles. Unique molecular identifiers of 12 random nucleotides labeled each cDNA. TCRdb recomputed calls from the 5' RACE reads with MiXCR, one row per CDR3 protein. The sample shows approximately 400,000 distinct CDR3 sequences, 45% to 60% of them seen only once. The CDR3 totals 15 residues. In germline, CDR1 is LGHDT, CDR2 YNNKEL (reference sequence). V lost 1 base to trimming and J lost 5 bases, with 13 bases between them. This clonotype was counted between two and nine times. Its specificity is not known.

The sequence derives from a man aged 55 to 70 in good health. Source material: blood. The genes are TRBV3-1 and TRBJ2-3; D is unclear. CDR3 DNA: TGTGCCAGCAGCCAAGTGGGCCTAGGCGGAGATACGCAGTATTTT. This encodes CASSQVGLGGDTQYF.